Included here is one T cell receptor beta chain sequence, with context. These data originate in a study of blood T cell repertoires in COVID-19. The assay was immunoSEQ multiplex PCR, and TCRdb's table has in-frame clones only and misses some. Of more than 300,000 clones in the sample, 88% were seen once. Individuals aged 18 to 89 years were recruited from approximately 24 US areas. Cohort 3 recovered donors had two negative PCRs, clearance, or symptom resolution. The sequence was obtained from a woman aged 18-29 years who had recovered from COVID-19. The specimen was PBMCs or T cells enriched from blood (not recorded which).

CDR3 nucleotides: TGCGCCAGCAGCTTGCAGAACAGAAATCAGCCCCAGCATTTT. Its translation: CASSLQNRNQPQHF. This chain connects TRBV5-1 to TRBJ1-5; D gene ambiguous. The germline V gene has CDR1 SGHRS and CDR2 YFSETQ. Trimming shortened V by 1 base and J by 4 bases, and 9 bases separated the two germline ends. CDR3 length: 14 residues.